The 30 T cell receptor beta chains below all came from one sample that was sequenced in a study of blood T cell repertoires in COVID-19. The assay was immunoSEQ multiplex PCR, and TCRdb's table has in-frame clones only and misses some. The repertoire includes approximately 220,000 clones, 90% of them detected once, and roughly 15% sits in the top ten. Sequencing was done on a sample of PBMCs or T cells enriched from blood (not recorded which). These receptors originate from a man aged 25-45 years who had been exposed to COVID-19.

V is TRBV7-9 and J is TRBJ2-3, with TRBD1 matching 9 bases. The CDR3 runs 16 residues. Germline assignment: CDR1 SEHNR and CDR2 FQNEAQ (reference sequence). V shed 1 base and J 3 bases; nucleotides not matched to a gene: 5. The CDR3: CASSLGGTGKTDTQYF. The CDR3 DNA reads TGTGCCAGCAGCTTAGGGGGGACAGGGAAGACAGATACGCAGTATTTT.

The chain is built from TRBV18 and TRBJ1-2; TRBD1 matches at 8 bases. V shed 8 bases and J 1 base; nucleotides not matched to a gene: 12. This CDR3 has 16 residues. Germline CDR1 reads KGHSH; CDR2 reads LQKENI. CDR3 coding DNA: TGTGCCAGCACCCTGACAGGGGCCACCTTTAACTATGGCTACACCTTC. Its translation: CASTLTGATFNYGYTF.

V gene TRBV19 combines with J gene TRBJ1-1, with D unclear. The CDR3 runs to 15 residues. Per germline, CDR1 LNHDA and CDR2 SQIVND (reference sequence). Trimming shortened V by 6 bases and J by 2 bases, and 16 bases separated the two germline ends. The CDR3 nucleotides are TGTGCCAGTAGACCCTACCCGGGTCTTAACACTGAAGCTTTCTTT. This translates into CASRPYPGLNTEAFF. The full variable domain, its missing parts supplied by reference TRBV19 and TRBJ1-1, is DGGITQSPKYLFRKEGQNVTLSCEQNLNHDAMYWYRQDPGQGLRLIYYSQIVNDFQKGDIAEGYSVSREKKESFPLTVTSAQKNPTAFYLCASRPYPGLNTEAFFGQGTRLTVV.

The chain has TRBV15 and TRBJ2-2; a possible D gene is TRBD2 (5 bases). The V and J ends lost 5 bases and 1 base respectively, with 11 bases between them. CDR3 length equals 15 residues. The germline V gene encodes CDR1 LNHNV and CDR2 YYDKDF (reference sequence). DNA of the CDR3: TGTGCCACCAGCTCGAGGACTCAGAACACCGGGGAGCTGTTTTTT. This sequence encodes CATSSRTQNTGELFF.

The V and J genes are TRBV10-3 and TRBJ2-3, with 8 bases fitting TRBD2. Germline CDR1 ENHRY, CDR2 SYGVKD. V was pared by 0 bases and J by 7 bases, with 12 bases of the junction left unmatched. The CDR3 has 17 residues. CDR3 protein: CAISESTVLAGGNTQYF. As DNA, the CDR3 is TGTGCCATCAGTGAGTCGACTGTTCTTGCGGGGGGTAATACGCAGTATTTT.

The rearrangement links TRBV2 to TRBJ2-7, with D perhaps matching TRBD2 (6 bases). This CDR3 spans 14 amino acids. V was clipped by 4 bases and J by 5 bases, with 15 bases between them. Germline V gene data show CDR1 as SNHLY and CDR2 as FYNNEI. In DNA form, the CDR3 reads TGTGCCAGCAGTGGGATACTAGCCCAACACGAGCAGTACTTC. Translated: CASSGILAQHEQYF.

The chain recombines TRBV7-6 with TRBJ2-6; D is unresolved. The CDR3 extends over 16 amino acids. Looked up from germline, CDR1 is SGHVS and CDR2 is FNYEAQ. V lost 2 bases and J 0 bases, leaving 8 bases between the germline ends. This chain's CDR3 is CASSLLPLSGANVLTF. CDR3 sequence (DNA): TGTGCCAGCAGCTTACTCCCCCTCTCTGGGGCCAACGTCCTGACTTTC.

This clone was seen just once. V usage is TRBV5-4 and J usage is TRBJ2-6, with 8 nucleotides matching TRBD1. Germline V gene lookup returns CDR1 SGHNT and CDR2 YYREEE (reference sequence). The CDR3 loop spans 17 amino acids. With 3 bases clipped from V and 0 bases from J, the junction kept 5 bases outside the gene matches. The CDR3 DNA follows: TGTGCCAGCAGCTCGGGACAGGCTGGCTCTGGGGCCAACGTCCTGACTTTC. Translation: CASSSGQAGSGANVLTF.

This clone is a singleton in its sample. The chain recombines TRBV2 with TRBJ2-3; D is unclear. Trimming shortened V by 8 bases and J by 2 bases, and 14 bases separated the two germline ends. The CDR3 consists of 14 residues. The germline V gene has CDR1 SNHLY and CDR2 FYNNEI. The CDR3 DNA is TGTGCCAGCCTGCAGCGCTCCTACACAGATACGCAGTATTTT. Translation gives CASLQRSYTDTQYF. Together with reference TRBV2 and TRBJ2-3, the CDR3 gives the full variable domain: EPEVTQTPSHQVTQMGQEVILRCVPISNHLYFYWYRQILGQKVEFLVSFYNNEISEKSEIFDDQFSVERPDGSNFTLKIRSTKLEDSAMYFCASLQRSYTDTQYFGPGTRLTVL.

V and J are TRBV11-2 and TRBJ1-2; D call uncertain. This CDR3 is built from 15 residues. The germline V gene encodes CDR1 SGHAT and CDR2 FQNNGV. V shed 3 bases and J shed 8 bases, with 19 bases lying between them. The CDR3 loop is CASSLYAGEREGYTF. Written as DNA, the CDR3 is TGTGCCAGCAGCTTGTACGCGGGAGAGCGGGAGGGCTACACCTTC.

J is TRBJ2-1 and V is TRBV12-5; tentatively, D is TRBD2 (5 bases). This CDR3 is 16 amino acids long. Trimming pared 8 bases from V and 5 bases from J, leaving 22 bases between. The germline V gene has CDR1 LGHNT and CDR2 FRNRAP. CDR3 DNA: TGTGCTAGTCTTTCGTCCTCCCGCCCGGAGGACAATGAGCAGTTCTTC. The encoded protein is CASLSSSRPEDNEQFF. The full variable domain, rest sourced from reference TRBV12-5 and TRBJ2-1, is DARVTQTPRHKVTEMGQEVTMRCQPILGHNTVFWYRQTMMQGLELLAYFRNRAPLDDSGMPKDRFSAEMPDATLATLKIQPSEPRDSAVYFCASLSSSRPEDNEQFFGPGTRLTVL.

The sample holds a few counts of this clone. The CDR3 DNA reads TGCGCCAGCAGCACGTTTACGGACAGACTACATAGCAATCAGCCCCAGCATTTT. This sequence encodes CASSTFTDRLHSNQPQHF. This rearrangement joins TRBV4-1 to TRBJ1-5; TRBD1 might be the D (6 bases). The germline V gene has CDR1 MGHRA and CDR2 YSYEKL. V was pared by 5 bases and J by 0 bases, with 20 bases between. The CDR3 consists of 18 residues.

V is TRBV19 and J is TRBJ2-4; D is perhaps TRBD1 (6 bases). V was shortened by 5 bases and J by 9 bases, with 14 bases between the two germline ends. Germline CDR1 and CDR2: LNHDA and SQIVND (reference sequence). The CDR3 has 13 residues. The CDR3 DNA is TGTGCCAGTAGTCGGGCAGGGGACGTCATTCAGTACTTC. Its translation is CASSRAGDVIQYF.

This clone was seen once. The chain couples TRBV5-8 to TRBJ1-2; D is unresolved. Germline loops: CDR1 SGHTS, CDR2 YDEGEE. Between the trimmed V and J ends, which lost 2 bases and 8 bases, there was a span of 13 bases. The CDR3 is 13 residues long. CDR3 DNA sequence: TGTGCCAGCAGCTTTTGGGAGACTGGAGGCTACACCTTC. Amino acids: CASSFWETGGYTF.

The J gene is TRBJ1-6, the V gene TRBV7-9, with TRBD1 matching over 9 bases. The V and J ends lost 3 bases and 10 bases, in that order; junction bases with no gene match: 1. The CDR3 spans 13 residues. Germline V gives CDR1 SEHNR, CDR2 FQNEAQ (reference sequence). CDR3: CASSFTGGSPLHF. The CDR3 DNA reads TGTGCCAGCAGCTTCACAGGGGGCTCACCCCTCCACTTT.

In DNA, the CDR3 is TGTGCCTGGTCTACTGGACAGGTCAGGGAGGAAAAACTGTTTTTT. This codes for CAWSTGQVREEKLFF. The chain links TRBV30 to TRBJ1-4, with TRBD1 matching over 7 bases. V lost 5 bases, J lost 8 bases, and 14 bases stayed unmatched. The CDR3 has 15 residues. CDR1 is GTSNPN and CDR2 is SVGIG in the germline V gene (reference sequence).

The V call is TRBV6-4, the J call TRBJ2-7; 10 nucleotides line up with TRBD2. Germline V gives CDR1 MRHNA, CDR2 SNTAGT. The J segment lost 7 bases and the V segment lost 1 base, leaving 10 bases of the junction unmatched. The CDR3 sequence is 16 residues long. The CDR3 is CASSDLTTSGFQEQYF. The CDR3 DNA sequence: TGTGCCAGCAGTGACTTGACGACTAGCGGGTTTCAGGAGCAGTACTTC.

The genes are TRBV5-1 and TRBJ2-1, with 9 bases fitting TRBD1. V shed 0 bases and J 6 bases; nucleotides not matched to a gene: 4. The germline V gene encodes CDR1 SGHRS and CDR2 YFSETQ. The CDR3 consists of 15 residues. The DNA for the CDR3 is TGCGCCAGCAGCTTGGGGGACAGGGATCTCAATGAGCAGTTCTTC. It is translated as CASSLGDRDLNEQFF.

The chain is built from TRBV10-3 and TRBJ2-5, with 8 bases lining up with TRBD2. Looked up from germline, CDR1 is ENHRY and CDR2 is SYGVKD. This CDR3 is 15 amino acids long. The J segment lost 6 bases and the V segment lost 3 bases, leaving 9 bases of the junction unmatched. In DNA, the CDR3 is TGTGCCATCAGTGATACAAGGGCGGGGGGCAAGACCCAGTACTTC. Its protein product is CAISDTRAGGKTQYF.

CDR3 sequence: CASRKQGTYEQYF. CDR3 sequence (DNA): TGTGCCAGCAGAAAGCAGGGTACTTACGAGCAGTACTTC. V is TRBV12-3 or TRBV12-4 and J is TRBJ2-7; D may be TRBD1 (5 bases). The CDR3 extends over 13 amino acids. V lost 6 bases to trimming and J lost 4 bases, with 13 bases between them.

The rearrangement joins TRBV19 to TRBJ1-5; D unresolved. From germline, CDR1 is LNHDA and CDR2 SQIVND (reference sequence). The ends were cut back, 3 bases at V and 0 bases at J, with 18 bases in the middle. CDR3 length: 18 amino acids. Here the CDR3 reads CASSISLMEIYSNQPQHF. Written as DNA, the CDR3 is TGTGCCAGTAGTATCTCCCTCATGGAGATATATAGCAATCAGCCCCAGCATTTT.

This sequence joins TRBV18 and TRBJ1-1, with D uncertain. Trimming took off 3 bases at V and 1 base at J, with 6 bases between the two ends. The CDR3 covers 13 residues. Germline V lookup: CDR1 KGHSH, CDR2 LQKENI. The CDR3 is CASSPEGNTEAFF. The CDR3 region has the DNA TGTGCCAGCTCACCGGAGGGGAACACTGAAGCTTTCTTT.

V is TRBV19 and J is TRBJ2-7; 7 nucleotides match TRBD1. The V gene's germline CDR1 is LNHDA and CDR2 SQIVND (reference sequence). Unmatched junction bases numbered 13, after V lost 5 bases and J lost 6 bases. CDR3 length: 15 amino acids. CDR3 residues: CASSSPGTALAEQYF. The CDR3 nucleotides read TGTGCCAGTAGTTCGCCCGGGACAGCCCTTGCCGAGCAGTACTTC.

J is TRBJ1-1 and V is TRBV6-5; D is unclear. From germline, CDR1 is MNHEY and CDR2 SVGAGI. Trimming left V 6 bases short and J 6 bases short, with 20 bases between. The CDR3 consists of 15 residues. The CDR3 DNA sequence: TGTGCCAGCAGCGTCGAGGCCAGTCGTTGGGCTGAAGCTTTCTTT. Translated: CASSVEASRWAEAFF.

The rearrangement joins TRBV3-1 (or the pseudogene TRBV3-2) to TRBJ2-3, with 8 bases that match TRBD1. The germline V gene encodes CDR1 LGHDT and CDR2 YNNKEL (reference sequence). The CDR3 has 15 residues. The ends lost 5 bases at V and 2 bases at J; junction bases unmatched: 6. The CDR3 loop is CASSYGTGATDTQYF. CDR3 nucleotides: TGTGCCAGCAGCTATGGGACAGGAGCCACAGATACGCAGTATTTT.

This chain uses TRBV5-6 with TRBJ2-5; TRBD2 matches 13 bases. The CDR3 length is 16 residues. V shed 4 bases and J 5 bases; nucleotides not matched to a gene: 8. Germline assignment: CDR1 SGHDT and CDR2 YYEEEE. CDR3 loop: CASSTFRLAGGETQYF. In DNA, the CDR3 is TGTGCCAGCAGCACCTTTCGACTAGCGGGGGGCGAGACCCAGTACTTC.

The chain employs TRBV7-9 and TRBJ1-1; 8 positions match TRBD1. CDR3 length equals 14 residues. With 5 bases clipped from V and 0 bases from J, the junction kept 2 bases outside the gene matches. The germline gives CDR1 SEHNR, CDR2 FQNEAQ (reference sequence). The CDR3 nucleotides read TGTGCCAGCAGCGGGGGACAGGTGAACACTGAAGCTTTCTTT. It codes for CASSGGQVNTEAFF.

In DNA form, the CDR3 reads TGTGCCAGCAGTGCTGGCGGGATTAACTATGGCTACACCTTC. Protein sequence: CASSAGGINYGYTF. The V gene is TRBV11-1, the J gene TRBJ1-2; D gene unclear. Trimming removed 6 bases at V and 1 base at J, with 12 bases between. The CDR3 totals 14 residues. Germline V lookup: CDR1 SGHAT, CDR2 FQDESV (reference sequence). The variable domain in full, with the rest retrieved from reference TRBV11-1 and TRBJ1-2, is EAEVAQSPRYKITEKSQAVAFWCDPISGHATLYWYRQILGQGPELLVQFQDESVVDDSQLPKDRFSAERLKGVDSTLKIQPAELGDSAMYLCASSAGGINYGYTFGSGTRLTVV.

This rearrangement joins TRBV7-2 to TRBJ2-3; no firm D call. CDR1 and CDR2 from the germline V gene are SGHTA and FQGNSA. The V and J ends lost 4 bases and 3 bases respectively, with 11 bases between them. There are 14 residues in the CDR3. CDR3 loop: CASSSLNYTDTQYF. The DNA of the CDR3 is TGTGCCAGCAGCTCGTTAAACTATACAGATACGCAGTATTTT.

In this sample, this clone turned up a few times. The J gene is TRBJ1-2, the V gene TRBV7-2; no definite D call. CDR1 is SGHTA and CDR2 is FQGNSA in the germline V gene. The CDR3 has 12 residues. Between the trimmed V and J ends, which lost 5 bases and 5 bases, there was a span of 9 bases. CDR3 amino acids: CASSELDYGYTF. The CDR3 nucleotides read TGTGCCAGCAGCGAGTTAGATTATGGCTACACCTTC. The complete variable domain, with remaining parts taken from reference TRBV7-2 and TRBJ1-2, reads GAGVSQSPSNKVTEKGKDVELRCDPISGHTALYWYRQSLGQGLEFLIYFQGNSAPDKSGLPSDRFSAERTGGSVSTLTIQRTQQEDSAVYLCASSELDYGYTFGSGTRLTVV.